This T cell receptor (beta chain) was observed in a study of blood T cell repertoires in COVID-19. Turning to the study itself: T cells, B-cell-depleted T cells, or PBMCs provided the cDNA or gDNA that served as material.

There are 13 residues in the CDR3. Germline V CDR1 and CDR2: SQVTM, ANQGSEA. In the original workflow: Nucleated cell counts were estimated from reference gene primer amplification. The protocol was immunoSEQ multiplex PCR, while the TCRdb copy is restricted to in-frame clones and leaves out a portion. D and trimming were read from the DNA, whereas the V and J calls and clone size are those reported in that table. The sample has tens of thousands of clones, roughly 77% seen once. Enrollment of patients from Seattle took place during active infection, with longitudinal follow-up. The V and J genes are TRBV29-1 and TRBJ1-2; 10 nucleotides match TRBD1. Sequencing used peripheral blood. This sequence was found in a woman between 65 and 79 years old with COVID-19, enrolled during active disease. The CDR3 protein is CSAGTGVGYGYTF. The CDR3 region has the DNA TGCAGTGCCGGGACAGGGGTTGGTTATGGCTACACCTTC. Full variable domain (missing parts from reference TRBV29-1 and TRBJ1-2): SAVISQKPSRDICQRGTSLTIQCQVDSQVTMMFWYRQQPGQSLTLIATANQGSEATYESGFVIDKFPISRPNLTFSTLTVSNMSPEDSSIYLCSAGTGVGYGYTFGSGTRLTVV.